Presented here are 23 T cell receptor beta chains from one specimen sequenced in a study of blood T cell repertoires in COVID-19. This table comes from immunoSEQ multiplex PCR, and its TCRdb copy is limited to in-frame clones, with some not included. In the table there are 140,000 or so clones, roughly nine tenths of which are singletons. Sequencing was carried out using peripheral blood. The origin of the receptors is a woman in her sixties or seventies with active COVID-19.

CDR3 in DNA: TGTGCCAGCAGGACAGGGGTAAGCAATCAGCCCCAGCATTTT. Translated, it gives CASRTGVSNQPQHF. J is TRBJ1-5 and V is TRBV28; TRBD1 matches at 8 bases. The CDR3 sequence is 14 residues long. V dropped 6 bases and J dropped 1; count of bases not matched to a gene: 2. Germline CDR1 reads MDHEN; CDR2 reads SYDVKM.

The chain uses TRBV19 and TRBJ1-5, with 8 bases identical to TRBD1. The V gene end was trimmed by 6 bases and the J gene end by 7 bases; junction bases not matched to a gene: 5. The CDR3 is 13 amino acids. Germline CDR1 reads LNHDA; CDR2 reads SQIVND (reference sequence). The chain's CDR3 is CASSDRGGQPQHF. The CDR3 DNA sequence: TGTGCCAGTAGCGACAGGGGAGGGCAGCCCCAGCATTTT.

This chain joins TRBV5-5 and TRBJ2-1; TRBD1 aligns across 9 bases. Germline V gene lookup returns CDR1 SGHKS and CDR2 YYEKEE (reference sequence). V shed 4 bases, J shed 0 bases, and the junction held 2 bases outside the gene matches. This CDR3 has 15 residues. CDR3 in DNA: TGTGCCAGCAGCCCGGGACAGGGCTCCTACAATGAGCAGTTCTTC. Protein: CASSPGQGSYNEQFF. The whole variable domain, remainder taken from reference TRBV5-5 and TRBJ2-1, is DAGVTQSPTHLIKTRGQQVTLRCSPISGHKSVSWYQQVLGQGPQFIFQYYEKEERGRGNFPDRFSARQFPNYSSELNVNALLLGDSALYLCASSPGQGSYNEQFFGPGTRLTVL.

The chain carries TRBV7-3 and TRBJ2-1; 9 bases are a match to TRBD2. CDR3 length: 14 residues. Germline trimming cut 2 bases from V and 9 bases from J; bases unmatched to any gene: 5. Germline assignment: CDR1 SGHTA and CDR2 FQGTGA. For the CDR3, the DNA is TGTGCCAGCAGCTTAGCGGGAGGGCCGAGTGAGCAGTTCTTC. Its translation is CASSLAGGPSEQFF.

Concerning this clone itself: Sequence at one end of the junction differs from germline and may be a read error. The rearrangement links TRBV7-6 to TRBJ2-7, with D unclear. Germline V gene sequence: CDR1 SGHVS, CDR2 FNYEAQ. The CDR3 sequence is 15 residues long. CDR3 residues: CASSVAPGSLYEQYF. For the CDR3, the DNA is TGTGCCAGCAGCGTAGCACCCGGGTCCCTCTACGAGCAGTACTTC.

The V call is TRBV2, the J call TRBJ2-2, with 8 bases that match TRBD1. The V gene end was trimmed by 5 bases and the J gene end by 6 bases; junction bases not matched to a gene: 8. CDR3 length: 15 amino acids. CDR1 is SNHLY and CDR2 is FYNNEI in the germline V gene. This CDR3 is CASSPRSGGPGELFF. The CDR3 DNA is TGTGCCAGCAGTCCTAGGTCAGGGGGCCCCGGGGAGCTGTTTTTT.

The J gene is TRBJ2-3, the V gene TRBV5-8; the match to TRBD2 covers 14 bases. Germline assignment: CDR1 SGHTS and CDR2 YDEGEE. V dropped 7 bases and J dropped 6; count of bases not matched to a gene: 16. The CDR3 totals 18 residues. This chain's CDR3 is CASPSRPGTSGSADTQYF. CDR3 bases: TGTGCCAGCCCCTCCCGACCCGGGACTAGCGGGAGCGCGGATACGCAGTATTTT. The variable domain in full, with the rest retrieved from reference TRBV5-8 and TRBJ2-3, is EAGVTQSPTHLIKTRGQQATLRCSPISGHTSVYWYQQALGLGLQFLLWYDEGEERNRGNFPPRFSGRQFPNYSSELNVNALELEDSALYLCASPSRPGTSGSADTQYFGPGTRLTVL.

This clone was found once. This sequence joins TRBV18 and TRBJ1-6; weak D call: TRBD1 (5 bases). The V end lost 6 bases, the J end lost 5 bases, and 14 bases lay between the germline ends. Per germline, CDR1 KGHSH and CDR2 LQKENI. The CDR3 runs 15 residues. This CDR3 is CASSAAGTDNSPLHF. Here the CDR3 DNA reads TGTGCCAGCTCGGCGGCCGGGACTGATAATTCACCCCTCCACTTT.

The chain employs TRBV28 and TRBJ1-2; the D gene is possibly TRBD1 (5 bases). The V end was cut by 4 bases, the J end by 5 bases, with 11 bases between. The germline CDR1 and CDR2 sequences are MDHEN and SYDVKM. The CDR3 is 13 residues long. The CDR3 sequence: CASSWGRAYGYTF. The CDR3 nucleotides are TGTGCCAGCAGTTGGGGCAGGGCTTATGGCTACACCTTC.

The chain combines TRBV4-1 with TRBJ1-5; maybe TRBD1 (6 bases). The germline CDR1 and CDR2 sequences are MGHRA and YSYEKL. The CDR3 sequence is 16 residues long. Deletions cut 2 bases from V and 3 bases from J, with 14 bases between. The CDR3, as DNA: TGCGCCAGCAGCCAACCACAGGGAGGGTCCAATCAGCCCCAGCATTTT. Translated: CASSQPQGGSNQPQHF.

The chain links TRBV7-9 to TRBJ2-3; D call uncertain. Germline CDR1 and CDR2: SEHNR and FQNEAQ (reference sequence). This CDR3 region has 12 residues. The V end lost 4 bases, the J end lost 7 bases, and 9 bases lay between the germline ends. In nucleotides, the CDR3 is TGTGCCAGCAGCTGGGTTACTAATACGCAGTATTTT. Translation: CASSWVTNTQYF.

The rearrangement uses TRBV5-4 and TRBJ2-3, with 15 bases identical to TRBD2. In germline, CDR1 is SGHNT, CDR2 YYREEE (reference sequence). This CDR3 region has 17 residues. The trim removed 3 bases at V and 3 bases at J, leaving 5 bases unmatched. This chain's CDR3 is CASSSGGTSGRTDTQYF. CDR3 coding DNA: TGTGCCAGCAGCTCGGGGGGGACTAGCGGGAGGACAGATACGCAGTATTTT.

The chain carries TRBV5-1 and TRBJ2-5, with 11 bases fitting TRBD2. CDR1 and CDR2 from the germline V gene are SGHRS and YFSETQ. J gave up 3 bases and V 3 bases, and 4 bases lay outside the gene matches. The CDR3 runs 15 residues. The CDR3 protein is CASSWGTSGEETQYF. CDR3 DNA sequence: TGCGCCAGCAGCTGGGGGACTAGCGGAGAAGAGACCCAGTACTTC. The full variable domain, completed using reference TRBV5-1 and TRBJ2-5, is KAGVTQTPRYLIKTRGQQVTLSCSPISGHRSVSWYQQTPGQGLQFLFEYFSETQRNKGNFPGRFSGRQFSNSRSEMNVSTLELGDSALYLCASSWGTSGEETQYFGPGTRLLVL.

This chain links TRBV6-5 with TRBJ1-6, with a possible D match to TRBD1 (5 bases). The V gene's germline CDR1 is MNHEY and CDR2 SVGAGI. The length of the CDR3 is 15 residues. Trimming left V 0 bases short and J 11 bases short, with 14 bases between. CDR3 region: CASSYSPGVFAPLHF. For the CDR3, the DNA is TGTGCCAGCAGTTACTCCCCGGGGGTGTTTGCACCCCTCCACTTT.

The V and J genes are TRBV3-1 (or the pseudogene TRBV3-2) and TRBJ1-2; tentatively, D is TRBD1 (6 bases). V gave up 3 bases and J gave up 6 bases, with 14 bases separating them. This CDR3 region has 14 residues. Germline-derived CDR1 and CDR2 are LGHDT and YNNKEL (reference sequence). The CDR3 protein is CASSHRLGGHGYTF. The CDR3 bases are TGTGCCAGCAGCCACCGCCTAGGGGGTCATGGCTACACCTTC.

The chain has TRBV5-1 and TRBJ2-7, with TRBD1 as a possible D gene (6 bases). Trimming stripped 3 bases from V and 3 bases from J, with 13 bases between. This CDR3 spans 14 amino acids. The germline CDR1 and CDR2 sequences are SGHRS and YFSETQ. CDR3 nucleotides: TGCGCCAGCAGCTCGGACAGCTTCAACTACGAGCAGTACTTC. This sequence encodes CASSSDSFNYEQYF.

V and J are TRBV3-1 (or the pseudogene TRBV3-2) and TRBJ1-2, with TRBD1 identical over 10 bases. The CDR3 runs 16 residues. The germline V gene encodes CDR1 LGHDT and CDR2 YNNKEL (reference sequence). The V segment lost 3 bases and the J segment 0 bases; nucleotides outside the gene matches: 4. This CDR3 reads CASSQTGGAANYGYTF. DNA of the CDR3: TGTGCCAGCAGCCAGACAGGGGGCGCGGCTAACTATGGCTACACCTTC.

The chain couples TRBV18 to TRBJ1-4; weak D call: TRBD1 (5 bases). V shed 2 bases and J shed 0 bases, with 7 bases lying between them. Germline V gives CDR1 KGHSH, CDR2 LQKENI. This CDR3 spans 15 amino acids. For the CDR3, the DNA is TGTGCCAGCTCACCAGGGGGGGCAACTAATGAAAAACTGTTTTTT. Protein: CASSPGGATNEKLFF.

The rearrangement links TRBV5-4 to TRBJ1-1, with no clear D. The CDR3 consists of 15 residues. Per the germline V gene, CDR1 is SGHNT and CDR2 is YYREEE (reference sequence). The V end was cut by 1 base, the J end by 1 base, with 11 bases between. The chain's CDR3 is CASSLQTRQNTEAFF. CDR3 bases: TGTGCCAGCAGCTTGCAAACACGCCAGAACACTGAAGCTTTCTTT.

V is TRBV10-1 and J is TRBJ2-5; 8 positions match TRBD2. The CDR3 contains 15 residues. The V segment lost 7 bases and the J segment 1 base; nucleotides outside the gene matches: 8. The V gene's germline CDR1 is WNHNN and CDR2 SYGVQD (reference sequence). CDR3 sequence reads: CASNRAGGGQETQYF. CDR3 nucleotide sequence: TGCGCCAGCAACAGAGCCGGGGGGGGCCAAGAGACCCAGTACTTC.

The rearrangement uses TRBV5-5 and TRBJ1-1, with 7 bases matching TRBD1. Germline trimming cut 1 base from V and 6 bases from J; bases unmatched to any gene: 6. Germline CDR1 reads SGHKS; CDR2 reads YYEKEE (reference sequence). The CDR3 spans 14 residues. CDR3 residues: CASSLFTGVAEAFF. CDR3 bases: TGTGCCAGCAGCTTGTTTACAGGGGTGGCTGAAGCTTTCTTT.

This chain uses TRBV4-1 with TRBJ1-6; no reliable D call. V lost 4 bases and J 9 bases, leaving 19 bases between the germline ends. Germline V gene sequence: CDR1 MGHRA, CDR2 YSYEKL. The CDR3 is 16 amino acids. As DNA, the CDR3 is TGCGCCAGCAGCCCCCCGGTTTTTTACGGGAGTTCACCCCTCCACTTT. Translating gives CASSPPVFYGSSPLHF.

The J gene is TRBJ2-2, the V gene TRBV5-4, with D tentatively TRBD1 (6 bases). Germline CDR1 reads SGHNT; CDR2 reads YYREEE (reference sequence). Deletions cut 5 bases from V and 4 bases from J, with 9 bases between. The CDR3 runs 13 residues. CDR3 nucleotide sequence: TGTGCCAGCAGTCGGGACACCACCGGGGAGCTGTTTTTT. Residues: CASSRDTTGELFF.